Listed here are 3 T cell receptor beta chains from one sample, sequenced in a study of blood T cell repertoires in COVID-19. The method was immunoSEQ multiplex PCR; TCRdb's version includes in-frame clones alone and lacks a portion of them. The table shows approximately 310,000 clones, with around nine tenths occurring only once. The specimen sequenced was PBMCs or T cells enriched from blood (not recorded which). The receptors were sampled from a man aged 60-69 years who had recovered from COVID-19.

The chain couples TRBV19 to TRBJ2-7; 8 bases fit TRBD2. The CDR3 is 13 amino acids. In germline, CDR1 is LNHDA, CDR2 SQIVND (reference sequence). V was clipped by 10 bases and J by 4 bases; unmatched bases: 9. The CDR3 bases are TGTGCCACGCGGGGGGCCGTGGGTTACGAGCAGTACTTC. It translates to CATRGAVGYEQYF.

The chain's CDR3 is CASSEVLYNEQFF. The CDR3 nucleotides are TGTGCCAGCAGTGAAGTGTTATACAATGAGCAGTTCTTC. V usage is TRBV6-1 and J usage is TRBJ2-1; no clear D gene. Germline-derived CDR1 and CDR2 are MNHNS and SASEGT. The CDR3 is made up of 13 amino acids. V was pared by 1 base and J by 4 bases, with 5 bases between.

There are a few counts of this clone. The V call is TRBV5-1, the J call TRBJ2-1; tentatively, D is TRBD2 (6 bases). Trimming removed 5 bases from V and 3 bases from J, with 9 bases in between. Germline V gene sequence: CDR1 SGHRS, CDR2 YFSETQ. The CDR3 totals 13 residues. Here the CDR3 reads CASSISGYNEQFF. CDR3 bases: TGCGCCAGCAGTATTAGCGGCTACAATGAGCAGTTCTTC.